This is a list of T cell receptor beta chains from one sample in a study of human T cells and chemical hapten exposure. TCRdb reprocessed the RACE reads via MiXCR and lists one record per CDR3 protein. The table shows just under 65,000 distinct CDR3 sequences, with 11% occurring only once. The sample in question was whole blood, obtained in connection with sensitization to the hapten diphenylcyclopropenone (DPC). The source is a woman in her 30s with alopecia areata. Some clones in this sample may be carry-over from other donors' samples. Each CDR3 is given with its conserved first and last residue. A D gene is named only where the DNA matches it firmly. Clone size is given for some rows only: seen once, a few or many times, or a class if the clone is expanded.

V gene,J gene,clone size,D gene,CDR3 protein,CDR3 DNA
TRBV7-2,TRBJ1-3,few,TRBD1,CASSLDRGHGNTIYF,TGTGCCAGCAGCTTAGACAGGGGGCATGGAAACACCATATATTTT
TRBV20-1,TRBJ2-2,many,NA,CSASAPLGGELFF,TGCAGTGCTAGTGCGCCCCTCGGCGGGGAGCTGTTTTTT
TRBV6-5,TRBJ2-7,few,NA,CASSFLYEQYF,TGTGCCAGCAGTTTTCTATACGAGCAGTACTTC
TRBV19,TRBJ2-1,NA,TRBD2,CASSRDGGSKDNEQFF,TGTGCCAGTAGTCGTGACGGCGGGAGTAAGGACAATGAGCAGTTCTTC
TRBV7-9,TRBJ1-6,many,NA,CASSPYGQGGNSPLHF,TGTGCCAGCAGCCCCTACGGCCAGGGAGGTAATTCACCCCTCCACTTT
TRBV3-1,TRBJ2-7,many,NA,CASSQGPRSSYEQYF,TGTGCCAGCAGCCAGGGCCCGAGGAGTTCCTACGAGCAGTACTTC
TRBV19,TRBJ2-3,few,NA,CASSPTGTDTQYF,TGTGCCAGTAGCCCGACAGGCACAGATACGCAGTATTTT
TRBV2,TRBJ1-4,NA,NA,CASRRESTNEKLFF,TGTGCCAGCAGAAGGGAGTCAACTAATGAAAAACTGTTTTTT
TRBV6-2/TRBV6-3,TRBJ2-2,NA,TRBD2,CASSYVLAEELFF,TGTGCCAGCAGTTACGTTCTAGCGGAAGAGCTGTTTTTT
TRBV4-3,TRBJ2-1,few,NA,CASSQVGQRLYNEQFF,TGCGCCAGCAGCCAAGTAGGACAGAGGTTGTACAATGAGCAGTTCTTC
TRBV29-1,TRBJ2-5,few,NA,CSVARSSETQYF,TGCAGCGTTGCCAGGAGTTCAGAGACCCAGTACTTC
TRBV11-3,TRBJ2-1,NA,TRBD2,CASSRPGGNNEQFF,TGTGCCAGCAGCCGACCGGGGGGGAATAATGAGCAGTTCTTC
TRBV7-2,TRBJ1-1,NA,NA,CASSLVSGRENTEAFF,TGTGCCAGCAGCTTAGTTTCCGGACGGGAGAACACTGAAGCTTTCTTT
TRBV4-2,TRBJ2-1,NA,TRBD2,CASSHTSGSSYNEQFF,TGTGCCAGCAGCCATACTAGCGGGAGCTCCTACAATGAGCAGTTCTTC
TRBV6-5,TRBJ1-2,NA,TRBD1,CASNRDRSPYGYTF,TGTGCCAGCAACCGGGACAGATCCCCCTATGGCTACACCTTC
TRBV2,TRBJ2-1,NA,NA,CASSVEGGYNEQFF,TGTGCCAGCAGTGTAGAGGGGGGCTACAATGAGCAGTTCTTC
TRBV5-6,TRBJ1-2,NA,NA,CASSLGTLNYGYTF,TGTGCCAGCAGCTTAGGGACACTTAACTATGGCTACACCTTC
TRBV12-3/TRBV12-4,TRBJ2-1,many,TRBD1,CASSRDRVSNEQFF,TGTGCCAGCAGTAGGGACAGGGTATCCAATGAGCAGTTCTTC
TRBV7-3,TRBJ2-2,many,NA,CASSSAGMGTGELFF,TGTGCCAGCAGCTCGGCGGGGATGGGCACCGGGGAGCTGTTTTTT
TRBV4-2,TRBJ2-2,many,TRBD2,CASSQDSKLAAGELFF,TGTGCCAGCAGCCAAGATTCTAAACTAGCGGCCGGGGAGCTGTTTTTT
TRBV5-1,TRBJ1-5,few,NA,CASSLDLGSNQPQHF,TGCGCCAGCAGCTTGGATCTGGGCAGCAATCAGCCCCAGCATTTT
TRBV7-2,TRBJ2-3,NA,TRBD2,CASSINPSGRVSDTQYF,TGTGCCAGCAGCATAAACCCTAGCGGGAGAGTATCAGATACGCAGTATTTT
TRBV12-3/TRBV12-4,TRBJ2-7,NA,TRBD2,CASSLGLAGGEQYF,TGTGCCAGCAGTTTAGGGCTAGCGGGAGGCGAGCAGTACTTC
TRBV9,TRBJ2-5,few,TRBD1,CASSPRTGEETQYF,TGTGCCAGCAGCCCCCGGACAGGGGAAGAGACCCAGTACTTC
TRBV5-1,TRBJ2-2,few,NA,CASRPTGSTGELFF,TGCGCCAGCCGCCCGACTGGATCCACCGGGGAGCTGTTTTTT
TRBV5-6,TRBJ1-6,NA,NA,CASSLGPAYNSPLHF,TGTGCCAGCAGCTTGGGACCAGCCTATAATTCACCCCTCCACTTT
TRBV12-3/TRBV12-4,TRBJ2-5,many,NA,CASSRTGSETQYF,TGTGCCAGCAGCCGTACAGGGTCTGAGACCCAGTACTTC
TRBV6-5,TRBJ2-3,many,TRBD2,CASSYGGGVTDTQYF,TGTGCCAGCAGTTACGGCGGGGGAGTCACAGATACGCAGTATTTT
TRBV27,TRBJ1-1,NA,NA,CASSFFGGSWAFF,TGTGCCAGCAGTTTCTTTGGGGGGTCATGGGCTTTCTTT
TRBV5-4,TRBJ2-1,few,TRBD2,CASSLFGTSGRGYNEQFF,TGTGCCAGCAGCTTATTCGGGACTAGCGGGAGGGGATACAATGAGCAGTTCTTC
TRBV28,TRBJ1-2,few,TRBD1,CASSTRSGQGPLGYTF,TGTGCCAGCAGTACCCGCTCAGGACAGGGCCCCCTGGGCTACACCTTC
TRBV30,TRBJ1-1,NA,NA,CAWSVRRANTEAFF,TGTGCCTGGAGTGTTCGGAGGGCGAACACTGAAGCTTTCTTT
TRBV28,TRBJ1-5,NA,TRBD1,CASSPGTGGVQPQHF,TGTGCCAGCAGTCCCGGGACAGGGGGCGTTCAGCCCCAGCATTTT
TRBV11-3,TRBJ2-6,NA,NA,CASSPSTVSGANVLTF,TGTGCCAGCAGCCCAAGTACGGTCTCTGGGGCCAACGTCCTGACTTTC
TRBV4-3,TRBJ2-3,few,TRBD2,CASSQASRDYQPYSTDTQYF,TGCGCCAGCAGCCAAGCCTCTCGGGACTACCAACCTTATAGCACAGATACGCAGTATTTT
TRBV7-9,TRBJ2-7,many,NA,CASSPLGEQYF,TGTGCCAGCAGCCCCCTGGGGGAGCAGTACTTC
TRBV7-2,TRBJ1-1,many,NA,CASSPIPRRAATEAFF,TGTGCCAGCAGCCCAATACCCCGTCGTGCTGCCACTGAAGCTTTCTTT
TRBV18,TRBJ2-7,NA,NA,CASSPGRTVYEQYF,TGTGCCAGCTCACCAGGCCGGACAGTTTACGAGCAGTACTTC
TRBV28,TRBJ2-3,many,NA,CASSFMYSGDTQYF,TGTGCCAGCAGTTTTATGTATTCTGGAGATACGCAGTATTTT
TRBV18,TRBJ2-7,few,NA,CASSPSNERYEQYF,TGTGCCAGCTCACCATCAAATGAGAGGTACGAGCAGTACTTC
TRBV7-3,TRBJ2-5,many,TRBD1,CASSPGTGNQETQYF,TGTGCCAGCAGCCCGGGGACAGGGAACCAAGAGACCCAGTACTTC
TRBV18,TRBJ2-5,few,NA,CASSPPGETQYF,TGTGCCAGCTCACCACCGGGGGAGACCCAGTACTTC
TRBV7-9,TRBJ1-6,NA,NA,CASSLGQGDMNSPLHF,TGTGCCAGCAGCTTAGGGCAAGGGGACATGAATTCACCCCTCCACTTT
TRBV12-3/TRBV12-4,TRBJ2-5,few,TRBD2,CASSPSGGAGETQYF,TGTGCCAGCAGTCCTAGCGGGGGGGCCGGAGAGACCCAGTACTTC
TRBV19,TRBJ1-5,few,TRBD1,CASSTRGPNQPQHF,TGTGCCAGTAGTACCAGGGGGCCGAATCAGCCCCAGCATTTT
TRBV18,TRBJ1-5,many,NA,CASSPRGPPNQPQHF,TGTGCCAGCTCACCCCGGGGCCCACCCAATCAGCCCCAGCATTTT
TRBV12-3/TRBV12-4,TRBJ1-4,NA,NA,CASSWGIQEKLFF,TGTGCCAGCAGTTGGGGGATTCAAGAAAAACTGTTTTTT